The 15 T cell receptor beta chains below were found in one sample sequenced in a study of blood T cell repertoires in COVID-19. Clones were sequenced by immunoSEQ multiplex PCR, and TCRdb holds only the in-frame ones, with some missing. Among roughly 350,000 clones listed, roughly 90% were seen once. Sequenced sample: peripheral blood. These receptors all stem from a woman aged 50 to 65 with active or convalescent COVID-19.

The V gene is TRBV21-1, the J gene TRBJ2-2; no DNA check was done on the table's D call, TRBD2. TRBV21-1 is recorded as a pseudogene. The CDR3 has 16 amino acids. CDR3 coding DNA: TGTGCCAGCAGGATTACAGGGAGGGCGAACACCGGGGAGCTGTTTTTT. Amino acids: CASRITGRANTGELFF.

This rearrangement joins TRBV3-1 (or the pseudogene TRBV3-2) to TRBJ2-5, with 8 bases fitting TRBD2. Losses at the gene ends were 1 base for V and 3 bases for J; bases not matched to a gene: 4. CDR1 is LGHDT and CDR2 is YNNKEL in the germline V gene (reference sequence). This CDR3 is 15 amino acids long. The CDR3 DNA follows: TGTGCCAGCAGCCAAGGAGGGACTAGGGAAGAGACCCAGTACTTC. Its protein product is CASSQGGTREETQYF.

CDR3 nucleotides: TGTGCCAGCAGCCAAGGATGGGCCGGGACAGGACAGATCAATACGCAGTATTTT. Translating it yields CASSQGWAGTGQINTQYF. The chain has TRBV3-1 (or the pseudogene TRBV3-2) and TRBJ2-3; TRBD1 aligns across 8 bases. Germline V gives CDR1 LGHDT, CDR2 YNNKEL (reference sequence). The trim removed 1 base at V and 7 bases at J, leaving 16 bases unmatched. This CDR3 spans 18 amino acids.

V usage is TRBV28 and J usage is TRBJ2-3; 12 bases line up with TRBD2. CDR1 MDHEN and CDR2 SYDVKM come from the germline V gene. The CDR3 sequence is 14 residues long. The V gene end was trimmed by 6 bases and the J gene end by 9 bases; junction bases not matched to a gene: 7. In DNA form, the CDR3 reads TGTGCCAGCAGGTCACTAGCGGGAGGAGGAACGCAGTATTTT. Its protein is CASRSLAGGGTQYF.

The chain couples TRBV4-1 to TRBJ2-3, with D perhaps TRBD1 (5 bases). The length of the CDR3 is 15 residues. The germline V gene has CDR1 MGHRA and CDR2 YSYEKL. The ends were cut back, 0 bases at V and 5 bases at J, with 12 bases in the middle. CDR3 protein: CASSQDGRAEDTQYF. The DNA of the CDR3 is TGCGCCAGCAGCCAAGACGGCAGGGCGGAAGATACGCAGTATTTT.

The chain carries TRBV19 and TRBJ2-7; TRBD1 matches 10 bases. Germline V CDR1 and CDR2: LNHDA, SQIVND (reference sequence). Germline trimming cut 4 bases from V and 1 base from J; bases unmatched to any gene: 1. This CDR3 is built from 14 residues. The chain's CDR3 is CASSRQGASYEQYF. DNA of the CDR3: TGTGCCAGTAGTAGACAGGGGGCGTCCTACGAGCAGTACTTC.

The rearrangement uses TRBV6-5 and TRBJ1-1; TRBD1 is a possible D gene (5 bases). Germline V lookup: CDR1 MNHEY, CDR2 SVGAGI. The CDR3 is 14 amino acids. V lost 2 bases and J 10 bases, leaving 17 bases between the germline ends. The CDR3: CASSYGEGVLGAFF. The CDR3 DNA reads TGTGCCAGCAGTTACGGGGAAGGGGTCTTGGGAGCTTTCTTT.

The J gene is TRBJ2-1, the V gene TRBV5-1, with 12 bases identical to TRBD2. The CDR3 runs to 15 residues. The ends lost 3 bases at V and 8 bases at J; junction bases unmatched: 6. Germline loops: CDR1 SGHRS, CDR2 YFSETQ. This CDR3 reads CASSSTSGGLDEQFF. CDR3 DNA sequence: TGCGCCAGCAGCTCTACTAGCGGGGGGTTGGATGAGCAGTTCTTC. Looking up the rest from reference TRBV5-1 and TRBJ2-1 gives the full variable domain: KAGVTQTPRYLIKTRGQQVTLSCSPISGHRSVSWYQQTPGQGLQFLFEYFSETQRNKGNFPGRFSGRQFSNSRSEMNVSTLELGDSALYLCASSSTSGGLDEQFFGPGTRLTVL.

The V call is TRBV7-9, the J call TRBJ1-3; D not resolved. The CDR3 is 12 amino acids. The ends were cut back, 10 bases at V and 0 bases at J, with 7 bases in the middle. Germline V gives CDR1 SEHNR, CDR2 FQNEAQ (reference sequence). In DNA, the CDR3 is TGTGCCACCGTCTACTCTGGAAACACCATATATTTT. Its translation is CATVYSGNTIYF.

The chain uses TRBV19 and TRBJ1-1; D gene uncertain. Between the trimmed V and J ends, which lost 2 bases and 3 bases, there was a span of 4 bases. CDR3 size: 12 residues. Germline V lookup: CDR1 LNHDA, CDR2 SQIVND (reference sequence). CDR3 DNA: TGTGCCAGTAGTATACCCGACACTGAAGCTTTCTTT. Its protein is CASSIPDTEAFF.

This chain links TRBV27 with TRBJ1-3, with 7 positions matching TRBD1. The CDR3 runs to 15 residues. Trimming took 4 bases from V and 0 from J; bases not matched to a gene: 3. The germline V gene encodes CDR1 MNHEY and CDR2 SMNVEV (reference sequence). CDR3 loop: CASSSRQGSGNTIYF. The CDR3 DNA reads TGTGCCAGCAGTTCACGACAGGGCTCTGGAAACACCATATATTTT.

The gene calls are TRBV5-4 and TRBJ2-7; 10 nucleotides match TRBD1. CDR3 length: 15 amino acids. V lost 2 bases and J lost 6; bases outside the gene matches: 8. CDR1 and CDR2 from the germline V gene are SGHNT and YYREEE (reference sequence). This CDR3 is CASSFPGQGNFEQYF. DNA for the CDR3: TGTGCCAGCAGCTTTCCGGGACAGGGGAACTTCGAGCAGTACTTC.

The chain is built from TRBV27 and TRBJ2-7; TRBD2 is a possible D gene (5 bases). The CDR3 has 14 residues. V lost 3 bases and J 8 bases, leaving 17 bases between the germline ends. From germline, CDR1 is MNHEY and CDR2 SMNVEV (reference sequence). CDR3 residues: CASSLGSTPGKQYF. In DNA form, the CDR3 reads TGTGCCAGCAGTTTGGGGAGCACCCCTGGGAAGCAGTACTTC.

The chain couples TRBV19 to TRBJ2-2, with D tentatively TRBD2 (6 bases). CDR3 length equals 14 residues. Germline values: CDR1 LNHDA, CDR2 SQIVND (reference sequence). V was pared by 3 bases and J by 6 bases, with 11 bases between. The CDR3 loop reads CASSMTPSAGELFF. The CDR3 bases are TGTGCCAGTAGTATGACCCCTAGCGCCGGGGAGCTGTTTTTT.

The chain is built from TRBV28 and TRBJ1-2, with TRBD1 matching over 7 bases. V shed 7 bases, J shed 4 bases, and the junction held 18 bases outside the gene matches. The CDR3 covers 17 residues. Germline V gene data show CDR1 as MDHEN and CDR2 as SYDVKM. CDR3 in DNA: TGTGCCAGCACCGTTCCCCCCCCTACAGGGGCCTTCTATGGCTACACCTTC. Protein sequence: CASTVPPPTGAFYGYTF.